Listed below are T cell receptor beta chains from one sample, sequenced in a study of blood T cell repertoires in COVID-19. Only in-frame clones appear in the TCRdb table, and some are missing; sequencing was by immunoSEQ multiplex PCR. The top ten clones hold around a fifth of a sample with some 38,000 clones, about 88% of them seen once. Sequenced sample: peripheral blood. These receptors all come from a man in his sixties or seventies with acute or convalescent COVID-19. CDR3s include the opening cysteine and the closing phenylalanine or tryptophan. A D gene is named only where the DNA matches it firmly. Where a row states a size, it is once, few, many or the class of an expanded clone; other rows omit it.

j_call v_call d_call clone_size cdr3_aa cdr3_nt
TRBJ1-2 TRBV4-3 - - CASSHNQGPYGYTF TGCGCCAGCAGCCACAATCAGGGTCCCTATGGCTACACCTTC
TRBJ2-7 TRBV6-5 TRBD1 - CASSYGTVYEQYF TGTGCCAGCAGTTACGGGACAGTCTACGAGCAGTACTTC
TRBJ1-1 TRBV3-1/TRBV3-2 - few CASSLGSVQAFF TGTGCCAGCAGCCTCGGGAGCGTTCAAGCTTTCTTT
TRBJ2-5 TRBV7-2 TRBD1 - CASSLAMDRGQTQYF TGTGCCAGCAGCTTAGCGATGGACAGGGGCCAGACCCAGTACTTC
TRBJ1-6 TRBV6-2/TRBV6-3 TRBD1 - CASSIIGTGASPLHF TGTGCCAGCAGTATCATCGGGACAGGGGCCTCACCCCTCCACTTT
TRBJ2-6 TRBV19 TRBD1 - CASSMQGAAGGANVLTF TGTGCCAGTAGTATGCAGGGGGCTGCCGGTGGGGCCAACGTCCTGACTTTC
TRBJ1-3 TRBV4-3 TRBD1 - CASSQAGTGVDTIYF TGCGCCAGCAGCCAGGCCGGGACAGGGGTAGACACCATATATTTT
TRBJ2-7 TRBV5-6 - - CASSVGGESSYEQYF TGTGCCAGCAGCGTGGGAGGAGAGTCATCCTACGAGCAGTACTTC
TRBJ1-1 TRBV25-1 TRBD1 medium-sized CASSGTGTFF TGTGCCAGCAGTGGGACAGGGACTTTCTTT
TRBJ2-2 TRBV29-1 - - CSVVANTGELFF TGCAGCGTTGTAGCGAACACCGGGGAGCTGTTTTTT
TRBJ2-1 TRBV28 TRBD2 - CASYRSSGKNEQFF TGTGCCAGTTATAGGTCTAGCGGGAAAAATGAGCAGTTCTTC
TRBJ2-7 TRBV6-2/TRBV6-3 TRBD2 - CASSYSTSGSSYEQYF TGTGCCAGCAGTTACTCGACTAGCGGGAGTTCCTACGAGCAGTACTTC
TRBJ1-4 TRBV18 TRBD1 - CASSPQGAGANEKLFF TGTGCCAGCTCACCACAGGGGGCAGGAGCTAATGAAAAACTGTTTTTT
TRBJ2-2 TRBV7-8 - - CASSLRDMNTGELFF TGTGCCAGCAGCTTACGGGACATGAACACCGGGGAGCTGTTTTTT
TRBJ1-1 TRBV5-4 - - CASSWGRDTEAFF TGTGCCAGCAGCTGGGGGCGAGACACTGAAGCTTTCTTT
TRBJ2-2 TRBV27 - few CASSFPDFSNTGELFF TGTGCCAGCAGTTTCCCGGACTTCTCGAACACCGGGGAGCTGTTTTTT
TRBJ1-3 TRBV6-6 TRBD1 - CASSYSPTGDTIYF TGTGCCAGCAGTTACTCCCCGACAGGGGACACCATATATTTT
TRBJ1-1 TRBV2 TRBD1 - CASSIPGTGYTEAFF TGTGCCAGCAGTATTCCCGGGACAGGGTACACTGAAGCTTTCTTT
TRBJ1-2 TRBV6-5 - - CASSSVGGLRGYTF TGTGCCAGCAGTTCCGTCGGGGGGCTAAGGGGCTACACCTTC
TRBJ2-7 TRBV6-5 - - CATCRPQDSEQYF TGTGCCACCTGCCGACCTCAGGATAGCGAGCAGTACTTC
TRBJ2-7 TRBV18 TRBD1 - CASSIAVGTASSYEQYF TGTGCCAGCTCAATCGCCGTCGGGACAGCAAGTTCCTACGAGCAGTACTTC
TRBJ1-6 TRBV7-2 TRBD1 - CASSPSTGGNSPLHF TGTGCCAGCAGCCCCTCGACAGGGGGAAATTCACCCCTCCACTTT
TRBJ1-1 TRBV18 - once CASSPRGGTEAFF TGTGCCAGCTCACCTCGAGGAGGCACTGAAGCTTTCTTT
TRBJ2-3 TRBV9 - - CASSVRFWRNSTDTQYF TGTGCCAGCAGCGTAAGGTTCTGGCGGAACAGCACAGATACGCAGTATTTT
TRBJ2-1 TRBV3-1/TRBV3-2 TRBD2 - CASSQRTSGRNNEQFF TGTGCCAGCAGCCAAAGAACTAGCGGGAGAAACAATGAGCAGTTCTTC
TRBJ2-3 TRBV6-6 - - CASSYRDTQYF TGTGCCAGCAGTTACCGGGATACGCAGTATTTT
TRBJ1-5 TRBV9 - - CASSASGIQPQHF TGTGCCAGCAGCGCATCAGGGATTCAGCCCCAGCATTTT
TRBJ2-1 TRBV28 - - CASSHGEAYNEQFF TGTGCCAGCAGTCATGGGGAGGCTTACAATGAGCAGTTCTTC
TRBJ2-5 TRBV28 - - CASTRGPLETQYF TGTGCCAGCACCAGAGGGCCTCTGGAGACCCAGTACTTC
TRBJ2-7 TRBV13 TRBD1 once CASSLGRDRRRRSSYEQYF TGTGCCAGCAGCTTAGGCCGGGACAGGCGGCGAAGGAGCTCCTACGAGCAGTACTTC
TRBJ1-1 TRBV11-2 TRBD1 - CASSSQGLDEAFF TGTGCCAGCAGCTCACAGGGGTTAGATGAAGCTTTCTTT
TRBJ2-1 TRBV19 - - CASSTGRGEQFF TGTGCCAGTAGTACCGGTCGCGGTGAGCAGTTCTTC
TRBJ2-7 TRBV6-5 TRBD1 - CASSYSAGGSYEQYF TGTGCCAGCAGTTACTCGGCAGGGGGTTCCTACGAGCAGTACTTC
TRBJ2-3 TRBV7-7 TRBD2 - CASSSGLAGVTDTQYF TGTGCTAGCAGCTCAGGACTAGCGGGAGTCACAGATACGCAGTATTTT
TRBJ2-3 TRBV7-2 TRBD2 - CASSSGTSSLSKDTQYF TGTGCCAGCAGCTCCGGGACTAGTTCCCTTTCGAAAGATACGCAGTATTTT
TRBJ2-1 TRBV24-1 - once CATSDARTAYNEQFF TGTGCCACCAGTGATGCCAGGACAGCATACAATGAGCAGTTCTTC
TRBJ2-1 TRBV29-1 TRBD2 - CSVSGRKGEDEQFF TGCAGCGTAAGCGGGAGGAAAGGGGAGGATGAGCAGTTCTTC
TRBJ2-3 TRBV4-1 - - CASSQGGATSTDTQYF TGCGCCAGCAGCCAAGGGGGCGCGACCAGCACAGATACGCAGTATTTT
TRBJ2-5 TRBV7-9 - - CASSLPSGRGPETQYF TGTGCCAGCAGCTTACCGTCTGGCAGGGGCCCTGAGACCCAGTACTTC
TRBJ1-1 TRBV18 - - CASSPLREMNTEAFF TGTGCCAGCTCACCACTTCGGGAAATGAACACTGAAGCTTTCTTT
TRBJ2-5 TRBV5-1 TRBD1 - CASSSRTGSTQETQYF TGCGCCAGCAGCTCCAGGACAGGTTCTACCCAAGAGACCCAGTACTTC
TRBJ2-5 TRBV5-1 - - CASSFRGQETQYF TGCGCCAGCAGCTTCCGGGGTCAAGAGACCCAGTACTTC
TRBJ2-7 TRBV19 TRBD1 - CASSVGTGVTYEQYF TGTGCCAGTAGTGTCGGGACAGGGGTTACCTACGAGCAGTACTTC
TRBJ1-6 TRBV2 TRBD1 - CASGGTGGLNSPLHF TGTGCCAGCGGGGGAACAGGGGGCCTTAATTCACCCCTCCACTTT
TRBJ1-1 TRBV5-1 TRBD1 - CASSLAGTGTTEAFF TGCGCCAGCAGCTTGGCCGGGACAGGGACGACTGAAGCTTTCTTT
TRBJ1-2 TRBV29-1 - - CSVEGREKYGYTF TGCAGCGTTGAGGGCAGAGAAAAATATGGCTACACCTTC
TRBJ1-2 TRBV11-2 - - CASSLDQGLHYGYTF TGTGCCAGCAGCTTAGATCAGGGACTACACTATGGCTACACCTTC
TRBJ2-7 TRBV9 TRBD2 - CASSPGGSGSGYEQYF TGTGCCAGCAGCCCGGGGGGGAGCGGGAGTGGTTACGAGCAGTACTTC
TRBJ1-2 TRBV6-6 TRBD1 - CASSFPATGSEGYTF TGTGCCAGCAGTTTCCCGGCGACAGGGTCGGAGGGCTACACCTTC
TRBJ2-5 TRBV24-1 TRBD1 - CATSATGTAEETQYF TGTGCCACCAGTGCGACCGGGACAGCTGAAGAGACCCAGTACTTC